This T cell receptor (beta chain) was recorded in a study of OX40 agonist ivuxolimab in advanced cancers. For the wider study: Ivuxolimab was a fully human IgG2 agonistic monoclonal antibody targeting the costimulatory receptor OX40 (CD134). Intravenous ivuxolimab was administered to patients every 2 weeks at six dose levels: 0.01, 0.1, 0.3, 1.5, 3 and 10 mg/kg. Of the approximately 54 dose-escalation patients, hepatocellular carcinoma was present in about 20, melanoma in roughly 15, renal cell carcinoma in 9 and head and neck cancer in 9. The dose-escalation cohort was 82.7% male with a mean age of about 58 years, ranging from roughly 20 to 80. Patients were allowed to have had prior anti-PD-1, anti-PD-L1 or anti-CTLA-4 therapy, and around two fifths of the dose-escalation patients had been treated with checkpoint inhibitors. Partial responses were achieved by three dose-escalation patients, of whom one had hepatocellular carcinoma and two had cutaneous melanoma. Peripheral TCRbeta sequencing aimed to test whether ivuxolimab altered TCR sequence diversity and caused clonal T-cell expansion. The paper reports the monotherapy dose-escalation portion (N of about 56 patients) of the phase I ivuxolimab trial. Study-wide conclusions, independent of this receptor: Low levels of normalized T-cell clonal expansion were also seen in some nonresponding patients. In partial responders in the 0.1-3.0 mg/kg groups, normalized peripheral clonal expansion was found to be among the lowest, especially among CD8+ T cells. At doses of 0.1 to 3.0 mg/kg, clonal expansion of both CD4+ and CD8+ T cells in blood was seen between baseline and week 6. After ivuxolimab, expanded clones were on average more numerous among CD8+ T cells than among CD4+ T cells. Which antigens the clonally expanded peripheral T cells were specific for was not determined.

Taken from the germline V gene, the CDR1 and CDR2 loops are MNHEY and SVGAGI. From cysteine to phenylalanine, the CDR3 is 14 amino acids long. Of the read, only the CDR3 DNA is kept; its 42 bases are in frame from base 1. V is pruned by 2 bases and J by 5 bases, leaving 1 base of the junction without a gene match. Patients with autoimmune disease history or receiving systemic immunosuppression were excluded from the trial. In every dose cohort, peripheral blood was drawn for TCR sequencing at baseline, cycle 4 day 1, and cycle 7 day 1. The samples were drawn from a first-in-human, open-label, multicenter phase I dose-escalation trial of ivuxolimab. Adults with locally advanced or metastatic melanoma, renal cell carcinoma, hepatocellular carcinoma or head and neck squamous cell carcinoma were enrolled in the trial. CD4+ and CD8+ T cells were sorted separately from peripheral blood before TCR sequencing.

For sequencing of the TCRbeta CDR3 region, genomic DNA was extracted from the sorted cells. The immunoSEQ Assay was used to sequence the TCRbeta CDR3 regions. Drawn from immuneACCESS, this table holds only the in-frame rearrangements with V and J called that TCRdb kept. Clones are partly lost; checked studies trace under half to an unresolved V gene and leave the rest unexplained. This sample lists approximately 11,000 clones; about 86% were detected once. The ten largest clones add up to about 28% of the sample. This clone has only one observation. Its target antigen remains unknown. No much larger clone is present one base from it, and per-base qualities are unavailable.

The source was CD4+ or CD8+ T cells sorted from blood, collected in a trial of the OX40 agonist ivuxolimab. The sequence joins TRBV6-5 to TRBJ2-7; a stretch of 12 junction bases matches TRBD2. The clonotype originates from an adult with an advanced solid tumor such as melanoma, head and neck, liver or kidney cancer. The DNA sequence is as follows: TGTGCCAGCAGTTACCTAGCGGGAGGGAACGAGCAGTACTTC. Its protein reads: CASSYLAGGNEQYF.